This TCR beta chain was recovered during a study of T cell responses to AZD1222 COVID-19 vaccine. Study observations and caveats: Donors were chiefly white British, with a greater number of females, and clonal diversity was perhaps underestimated.

Deletions cut 2 bases from V and 5 bases from J, with 13 bases between. The CDR3 sequence is 15 residues long. Germline V gives CDR1 MDHEN, CDR2 SYDVKM. Worth noting for this clone: Its antigen is not identified.

The assay was immunoSEQ multiplex PCR, and TCRdb's table has in-frame clones only and misses some. The table records over 130,000 clones, 75% to 95% of them present only once. The starting material was peripheral blood, obtained 28 days after the second dose of the MenACWY control vaccine. The V and J genes are TRBV28 and TRBJ1-3; a possible D gene is TRBD1 (6 bases). The TCR originated in an adult who received the MenACWY meningococcal vaccine as a control. The chain's CDR3 is CASSLLGGGRNTIYF. The CDR3 DNA reads as TGTGCCAGCAGTTTACTGGGAGGGGGGCGAAACACCATATATTTT. Full variable domain (rest looked up from reference TRBV28 and TRBJ1-3): DVKVTQSSRYLVKRTGEKVFLECVQDMDHENMFWYRQDPGLGLRLIYFSYDVKMKEKGDIPEGYSVSREKKERFSLILESASTNQTSMYLCASSLLGGGRNTIYFGEGSWLTVV.